The 20 T cell receptor beta chains below come from one sample, sequenced in a study of blood T cell repertoires in COVID-19. TCRdb's table, derived via immunoSEQ multiplex PCR, lists solely in-frame clones and lacks some. Here the sample spans around 62,000 clones, almost 85% being singletons. The sample taken for sequencing was peripheral blood. The receptors shown here come from a middle-aged man with active COVID-19.

V usage is TRBV5-4 and J usage is TRBJ2-7; D gene uncertain. V was trimmed by 2 bases and J by 0 bases, leaving 6 bases between them. The CDR3 covers 13 residues. Looked up from germline, CDR1 is SGHNT and CDR2 is YYREEE (reference sequence). CDR3 sequence (DNA): TGTGCCAGCAGCTTTGTCAACTCCTACGAGCAGTACTTC. As protein: CASSFVNSYEQYF.

The chain employs TRBV19 and TRBJ2-3, with D uncertain. The germline V gene has CDR1 LNHDA and CDR2 SQIVND (reference sequence). The CDR3 covers 15 residues. Deletions cut 7 bases from V and 3 bases from J, with 17 bases between. The CDR3 sequence: CASTELARGTDTQYF. The DNA of the CDR3 is TGTGCCAGTACGGAACTGGCTAGAGGAACAGATACGCAGTATTTT. Filled out from reference TRBV19 and TRBJ2-3, the complete variable domain reads DGGITQSPKYLFRKEGQNVTLSCEQNLNHDAMYWYRQDPGQGLRLIYYSQIVNDFQKGDIAEGYSVSREKKESFPLTVTSAQKNPTAFYLCASTELARGTDTQYFGPGTRLTVL.

This clone was detected only a few times. CDR3: CASSQGAGSTGANVLTF. CDR3 in DNA: TGTGCCAGCAGCCAAGGGGCAGGGTCCACTGGGGCCAACGTCCTGACTTTC. The chain recombines TRBV3-1 (or the pseudogene TRBV3-2) with TRBJ2-6; weak D call: TRBD1 (5 bases). The CDR3 length is 17 residues. V shed 1 base and J shed 2 bases, with 12 bases lying between them. The germline V gene encodes CDR1 LGHDT and CDR2 YNNKEL (reference sequence).

The rearrangement uses TRBV6-4 and TRBJ2-5; D is possibly TRBD2 (6 bases). Germline V gene sequence: CDR1 MRHNA, CDR2 SNTAGT. The CDR3 extends over 13 amino acids. The V end was cut by 2 bases, the J end by 4 bases, with 8 bases between. The CDR3 DNA reads as TGTGCCAGCAGTGACGGTAGCGGAGAGACCCAGTACTTC. Its protein product is CASSDGSGETQYF.

The chain has TRBV7-8 and TRBJ1-6; 7 nucleotides agree with TRBD1. CDR1 SGHVS and CDR2 FQNEAQ come from the germline V gene. The CDR3 has 17 amino acids. After removal of 1 base from V and 6 bases from J, the junction contained 9 bases not matched to a gene. DNA for the CDR3: TGTGCCAGCAGCTTAGGTCGTAGGGGGCTTTTTAATTCACCCCTCCACTTT. Its translation is CASSLGRRGLFNSPLHF.

This clone was recorded only once. This CDR3 is CASSLAQTGGEQFF. The CDR3 nucleotides read TGTGCCAGCAGCTTAGCTCAAACAGGGGGTGAGCAGTTCTTC. V usage is TRBV7-8 and J usage is TRBJ2-1; 8 bases map to TRBD1. The CDR3 is made up of 14 amino acids. Germline lookup yields CDR1 SGHVS and CDR2 FQNEAQ. The junction had 4 bases not matched to a gene; V was cut back by 0 bases and J by 9 bases.

The rearrangement links TRBV3-1 (or the pseudogene TRBV3-2) to TRBJ2-7; D ambiguous. V lost 2 bases and J 2 bases, leaving 7 bases between the germline ends. Germline CDR1 and CDR2: LGHDT and YNNKEL (reference sequence). The CDR3 extends over 13 amino acids. CDR3 coding DNA: TGTGCCAGCAGCCAAAGACTTGCCTACGAGCAGTACTTC. Its translation: CASSQRLAYEQYF.

The V gene is TRBV5-4, the J gene TRBJ1-3; D gene uncertain. The V end lost 3 bases, the J end lost 2 bases, and 6 bases lay between the germline ends. The CDR3 covers 13 residues. In germline, CDR1 is SGHNT, CDR2 YYREEE (reference sequence). The CDR3 DNA sequence: TGTGCCAGCAGCTCGAACACTGGAAACACCATATATTTT. This translates into CASSSNTGNTIYF.

The rearrangement joins TRBV15 to TRBJ2-7; D is possibly TRBD1 (5 bases). V was shortened by 7 bases and J by 6 bases, with 22 bases between the two germline ends. The CDR3 has 15 amino acids. The germline V gene has CDR1 LNHNV and CDR2 YYDKDF (reference sequence). CDR3 nucleotide sequence: TGTGCCACCACCCCCGGGTGGACACCGGCAGGCGAGCAGTACTTC. It translates to CATTPGWTPAGEQYF.

This clone was detected a few times. V and J are TRBV30 and TRBJ2-3; weak D call: TRBD2 (5 bases). The CDR3 extends over 14 amino acids. The germline V and J ends were trimmed by 1 base and 6 bases, with 14 bases remaining between them. Germline values: CDR1 GTSNPN, CDR2 SVGIG (reference sequence). In nucleotides, the CDR3 is TGTGCCTGGAGTGGAGGGAGATTGCGGGATACGCAGTATTTT. It codes for CAWSGGRLRDTQYF.

This clone was counted a single time. This chain links TRBV6-1 with TRBJ1-3; D remains unclear. The CDR3 extends over 16 amino acids. The ends were cut back, 1 base at V and 4 bases at J, with 14 bases in the middle. The germline gives CDR1 MNHNS, CDR2 SASEGT. CDR3 sequence (DNA): TGTGCCAGCAGTGAAGGAAGAGCATATCGAGGAAACACCATATATTTT. It specifies CASSEGRAYRGNTIYF.

This rearrangement joins TRBV19 to TRBJ2-7; TRBD1 matches 9 bases. The ends lost 5 bases at V and 4 bases at J; junction bases unmatched: 15. Per the germline V gene, CDR1 is LNHDA and CDR2 is SQIVND (reference sequence). The CDR3 has 17 amino acids. In DNA, the CDR3 is TGTGCCAGTAGTTTGAGATTGGGACAGGGTACCGCATACGAGCAGTACTTC. Translated: CASSLRLGQGTAYEQYF.

V and J are TRBV29-1 and TRBJ2-1, with 9 bases matching TRBD2. V was clipped by 8 bases and J by 5 bases; unmatched bases: 7. The CDR3 length is 13 residues. Germline V gene sequence: CDR1 SQVTM, CDR2 ANQGSEA. CDR3 nucleotides: TGCAGCCCGCTCGGACTAGCGAACAATGAGCAGTTCTTC. This translates into CSPLGLANNEQFF.

The J gene is TRBJ1-5, the V gene TRBV7-9; D is uncertain. CDR1 is SEHNR and CDR2 is FQNEAQ in the germline V gene (reference sequence). The CDR3 consists of 12 residues. Trimming cost V 1 base and J 9 bases, with 7 bases left between them. CDR3 sequence (DNA): TGTGCCAGCAGCTTAGGACTAGGGCCCCAGCATTTT. Amino acid sequence: CASSLGLGPQHF. Filled out from reference TRBV7-9 and TRBJ1-5, the complete variable domain reads DTGVSQNPRHKITKRGQNVTFRCDPISEHNRLYWYRQTLGQGPEFLTYFQNEAQLEKSRLLSDRFSAERPKGSFSTLEIQRTEQGDSAMYLCASSLGLGPQHFGDGTRLSIL.

V is TRBV12-5 and J is TRBJ2-3; 14 positions agree with TRBD2. Germline V gene data show CDR1 as LGHNT and CDR2 as FRNRAP. V trimming: 1 base; J trimming: 4 bases; junction bases outside the gene matches: 4. This CDR3 spans 17 amino acids. The CDR3 DNA is TGTGCTAGTGGTTTGGCCAAGGGACTAGCGGGAGCAGATACGCAGTATTTT. It translates to CASGLAKGLAGADTQYF.

V is TRBV10-2 and J is TRBJ2-7; possibly TRBD1 for D (6 bases). Per germline, CDR1 WSHSY and CDR2 SAAADI. Trimming shortened V by 8 bases and J by 5 bases, and 22 bases separated the two germline ends. The CDR3 extends over 15 amino acids. CDR3 nucleotides: TGCGCCAGCTCTAACCCAACAGGGTGGACTGACGAGCAGTACTTC. Amino acid sequence: CASSNPTGWTDEQYF.

This clone has a handful of counts. This rearrangement joins TRBV9 to TRBJ2-7; TRBD1 matches at 7 bases. Trimming at V came to 0 bases and at J to 4 bases, leaving 7 bases not matched to a gene. CDR1 is SGDLS, CDR2 YYNGEE, per germline. There are 15 residues in the CDR3. CDR3 sequence reads: CASSVGQGDWYEQYF. The CDR3 DNA sequence: TGTGCCAGCAGCGTAGGACAGGGAGACTGGTACGAGCAGTACTTC.

The chain employs TRBV7-9 and TRBJ2-3, with 7 nucleotides matching TRBD2. This CDR3 region has 15 residues. Trimming at V came to 6 bases and at J to 4 bases, leaving 10 bases not matched to a gene. CDR1 is SEHNR and CDR2 is FQNEAQ in the germline V gene (reference sequence). CDR3 nucleotide sequence: TGTGCCAGCAGACCCCCGGGGACTATCGCAGATACGCAGTATTTT. Its translation: CASRPPGTIADTQYF.

The chain carries TRBV10-1 and TRBJ1-1, with 7 nucleotides matching TRBD1. The junction had 9 bases not matched to a gene; V was cut back by 4 bases and J by 7 bases. The CDR3 is made up of 14 amino acids. Per the germline V gene, CDR1 is WNHNN and CDR2 is SYGVQD (reference sequence). In nucleotides, the CDR3 is TGCGCCAGCAGTGTTGGAGGGGGCGCCGATGAAGCTTTCTTT. It specifies CASSVGGGADEAFF.

CDR3 coding DNA: TGTGCCAGCAGCTCACAGGGGGGAGGCGATACGCAGTATTTT. Its translation is CASSSQGGGDTQYF. J is TRBJ2-3 and V is TRBV5-4; 8 bases fit TRBD1. J gave up 6 bases and V 3 bases, and 6 bases lay outside the gene matches. Germline loops: CDR1 SGHNT, CDR2 YYREEE (reference sequence). CDR3 length: 14 amino acids.